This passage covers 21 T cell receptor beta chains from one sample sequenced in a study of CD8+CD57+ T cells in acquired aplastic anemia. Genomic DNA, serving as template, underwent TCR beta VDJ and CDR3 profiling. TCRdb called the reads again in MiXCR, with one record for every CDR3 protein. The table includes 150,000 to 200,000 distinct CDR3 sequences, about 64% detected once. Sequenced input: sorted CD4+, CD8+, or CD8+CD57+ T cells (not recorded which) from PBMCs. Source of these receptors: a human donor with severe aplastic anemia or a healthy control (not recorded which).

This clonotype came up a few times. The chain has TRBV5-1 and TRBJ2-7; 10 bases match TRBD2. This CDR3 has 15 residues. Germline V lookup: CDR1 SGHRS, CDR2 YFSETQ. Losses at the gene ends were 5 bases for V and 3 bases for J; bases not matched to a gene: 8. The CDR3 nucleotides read TGCGCCAGCAGTTACGGGACTAGCGACCGCTACGAGCAGTACTTC. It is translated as CASSYGTSDRYEQYF.

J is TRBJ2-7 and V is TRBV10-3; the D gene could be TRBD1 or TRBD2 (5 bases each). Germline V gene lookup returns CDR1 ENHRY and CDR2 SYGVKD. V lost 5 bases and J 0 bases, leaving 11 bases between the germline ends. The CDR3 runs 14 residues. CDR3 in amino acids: CAISSPGSSYEQYF. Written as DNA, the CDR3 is TGTGCCATCAGTTCGCCAGGGAGCTCCTACGAGCAGTACTTC.

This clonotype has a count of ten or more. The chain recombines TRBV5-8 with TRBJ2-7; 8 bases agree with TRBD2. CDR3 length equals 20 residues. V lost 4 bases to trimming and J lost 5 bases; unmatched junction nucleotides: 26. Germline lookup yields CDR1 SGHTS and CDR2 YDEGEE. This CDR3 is CASSVPTGTSLATTGNEQYF. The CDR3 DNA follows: TGTGCCAGCAGCGTGCCGACCGGGACTAGTTTGGCTACTACGGGCAACGAGCAGTACTTC.

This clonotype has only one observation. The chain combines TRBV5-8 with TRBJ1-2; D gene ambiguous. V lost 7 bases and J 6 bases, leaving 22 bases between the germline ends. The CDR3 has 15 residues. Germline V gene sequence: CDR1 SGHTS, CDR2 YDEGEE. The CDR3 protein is CASYQKDRLANGYTF. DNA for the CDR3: TGTGCCAGCTATCAAAAGGACCGTCTGGCCAATGGCTACACCTTC.

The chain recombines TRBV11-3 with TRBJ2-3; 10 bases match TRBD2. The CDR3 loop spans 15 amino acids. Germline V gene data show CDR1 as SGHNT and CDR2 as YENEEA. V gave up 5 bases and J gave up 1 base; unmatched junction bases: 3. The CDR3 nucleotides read TGTGCCAGCAGCCCAGCGGGAGGGGGCACAGATACGCAGTATTTT. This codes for CASSPAGGGTDTQYF.

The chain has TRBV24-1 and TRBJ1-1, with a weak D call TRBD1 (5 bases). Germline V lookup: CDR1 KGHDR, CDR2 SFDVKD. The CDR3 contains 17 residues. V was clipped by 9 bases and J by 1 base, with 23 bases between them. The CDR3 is CATPASGPANGNTEAFF. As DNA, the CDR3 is TGTGCCACCCCTGCCTCGGGACCGGCTAACGGGAACACTGAAGCTTTCTTT.

The CDR3 is CASMYCGQDRVYKQYF. CDR3 DNA: TGTGCCAGCATGTATTGCGGGCAAGACAGGGTGTACAAGCAGTACTTC. J is TRBJ2-7 and V is TRBV6-1; 7 bases agree with TRBD1. After removal of 7 bases from V and 8 bases from J, the junction contained 20 bases not matched to a gene. Germline CDR1 is MNHNS and CDR2 is SASEGT. This CDR3 region has 16 residues.

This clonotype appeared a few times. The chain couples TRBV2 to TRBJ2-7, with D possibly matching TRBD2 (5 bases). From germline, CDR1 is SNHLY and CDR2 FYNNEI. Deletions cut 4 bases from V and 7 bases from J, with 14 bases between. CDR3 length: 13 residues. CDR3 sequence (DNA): TGTGCCAGCAGTGTCCAACTTGAGGGAGAGCAGTACTTC. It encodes CASSVQLEGEQYF.

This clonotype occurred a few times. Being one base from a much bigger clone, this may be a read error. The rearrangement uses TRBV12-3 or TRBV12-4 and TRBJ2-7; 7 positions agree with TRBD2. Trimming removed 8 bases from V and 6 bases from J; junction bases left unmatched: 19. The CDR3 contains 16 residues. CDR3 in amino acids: CASGPSGGSLSAEQYF. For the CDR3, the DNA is TGTGCCAGCGGCCCATCCGGGGGGAGCTTGAGTGCCGAGCAGTACTTC.

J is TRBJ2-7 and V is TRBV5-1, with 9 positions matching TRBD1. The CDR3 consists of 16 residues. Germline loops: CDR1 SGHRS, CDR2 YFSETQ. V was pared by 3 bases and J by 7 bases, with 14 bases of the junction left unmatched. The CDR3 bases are TGCGCCAGCAGCTCAGCTACAGGGGGCACGATGGGGGAGCAGTACTTC. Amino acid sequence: CASSSATGGTMGEQYF.

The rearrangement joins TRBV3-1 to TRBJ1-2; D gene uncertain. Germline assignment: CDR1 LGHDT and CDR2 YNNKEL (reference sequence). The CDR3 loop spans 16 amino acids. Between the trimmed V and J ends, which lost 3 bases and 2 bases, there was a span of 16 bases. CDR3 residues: CASSHIKLEENYGYTF. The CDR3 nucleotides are TGTGCCAGCAGCCATATTAAACTGGAAGAGAACTATGGCTACACCTTC.

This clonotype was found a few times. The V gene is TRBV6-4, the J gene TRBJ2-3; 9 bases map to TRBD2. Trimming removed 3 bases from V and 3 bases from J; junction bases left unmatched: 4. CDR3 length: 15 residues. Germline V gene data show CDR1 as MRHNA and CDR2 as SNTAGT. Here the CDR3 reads CASSEGGGATDTQYF. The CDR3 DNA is TGTGCCAGCAGTGAAGGCGGGGGGGCGACAGATACGCAGTATTTT.

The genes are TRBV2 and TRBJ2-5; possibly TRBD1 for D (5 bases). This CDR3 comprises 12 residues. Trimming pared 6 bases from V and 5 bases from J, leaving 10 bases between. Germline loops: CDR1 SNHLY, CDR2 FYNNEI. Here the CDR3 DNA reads TGTGCCAGCAGAGGGGATGGGGAGACCCAGTACTTC. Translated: CASRGDGETQYF.

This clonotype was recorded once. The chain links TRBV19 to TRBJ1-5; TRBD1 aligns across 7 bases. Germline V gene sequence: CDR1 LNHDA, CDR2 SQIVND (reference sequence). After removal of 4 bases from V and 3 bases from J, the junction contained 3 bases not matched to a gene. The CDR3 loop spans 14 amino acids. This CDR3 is CASSTTGANQPQHF. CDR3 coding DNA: TGTGCCAGTAGTACCACAGGGGCCAATCAGCCCCAGCATTTT.

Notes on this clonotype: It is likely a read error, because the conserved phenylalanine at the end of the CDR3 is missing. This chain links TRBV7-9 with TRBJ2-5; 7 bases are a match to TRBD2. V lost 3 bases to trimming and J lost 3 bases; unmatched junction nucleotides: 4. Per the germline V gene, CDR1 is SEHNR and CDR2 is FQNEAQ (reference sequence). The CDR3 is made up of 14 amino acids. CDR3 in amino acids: CASSFRRGEETQYC. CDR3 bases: TGTGCCAGCAGCTTCAGACGGGGGGAAGAGACCCAGTACTGC.

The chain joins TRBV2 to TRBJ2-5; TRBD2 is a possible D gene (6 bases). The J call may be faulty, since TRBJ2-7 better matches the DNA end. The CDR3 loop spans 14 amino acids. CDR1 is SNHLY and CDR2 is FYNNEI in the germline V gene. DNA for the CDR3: TGTGCCAGCAGTTTAGCGGAGAAGGGCTACGAGCAGTACTTC. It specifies CASSLAEKGYEQYF.

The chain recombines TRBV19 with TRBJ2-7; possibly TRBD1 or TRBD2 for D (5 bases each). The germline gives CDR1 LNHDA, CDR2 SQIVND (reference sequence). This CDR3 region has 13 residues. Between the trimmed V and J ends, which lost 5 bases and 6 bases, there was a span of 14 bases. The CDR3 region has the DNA TGTGCCAGTAGTTTGCAGGGAGTGCCCGAGCAGTACTTC. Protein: CASSLQGVPEQYF. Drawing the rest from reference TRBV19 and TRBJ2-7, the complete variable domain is DGGITQSPKYLFRKEGQNVTLSCEQNLNHDAMYWYRQDPGQGLRLIYYSQIVNDFQKGDIAEGYSVSREKKESFPLTVTSAQKNPTAFYLCASSLQGVPEQYFGPGTRLTVT.

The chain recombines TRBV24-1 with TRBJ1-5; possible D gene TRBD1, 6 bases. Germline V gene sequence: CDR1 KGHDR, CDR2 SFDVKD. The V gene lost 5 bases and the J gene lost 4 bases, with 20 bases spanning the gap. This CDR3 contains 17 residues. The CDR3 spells CATSGRTGLDFNQPQHF. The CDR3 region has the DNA TGTGCCACCAGTGGTAGAACAGGGCTTGATTTTAATCAGCCCCAGCATTTT.

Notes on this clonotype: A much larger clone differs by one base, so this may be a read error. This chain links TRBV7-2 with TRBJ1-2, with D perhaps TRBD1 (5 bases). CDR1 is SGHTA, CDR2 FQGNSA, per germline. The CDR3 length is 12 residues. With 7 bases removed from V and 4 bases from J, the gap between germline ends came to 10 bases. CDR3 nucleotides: TGTGCCAGCAAGGACATGAGCTATGGCTACACCTTC. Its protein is CASKDMSYGYTF.

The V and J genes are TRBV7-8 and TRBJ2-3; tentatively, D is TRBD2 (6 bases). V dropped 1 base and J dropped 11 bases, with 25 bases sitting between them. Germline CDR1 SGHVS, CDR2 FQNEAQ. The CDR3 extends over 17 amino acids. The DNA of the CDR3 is TGTGCCAGCAGCTTAGTGTGGGGGGTGGGGGGAACGGGGGAGCAGTATTTT. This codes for CASSLVWGVGGTGEQYF.

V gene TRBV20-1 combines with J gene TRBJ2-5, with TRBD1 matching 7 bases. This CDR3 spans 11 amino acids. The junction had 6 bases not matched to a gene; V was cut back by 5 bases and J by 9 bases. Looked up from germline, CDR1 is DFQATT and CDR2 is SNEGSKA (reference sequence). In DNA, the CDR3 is TGCAGTGCTCCCGGACAGGCAGCCCAGTACTTC. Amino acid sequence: CSAPGQAAQYF.